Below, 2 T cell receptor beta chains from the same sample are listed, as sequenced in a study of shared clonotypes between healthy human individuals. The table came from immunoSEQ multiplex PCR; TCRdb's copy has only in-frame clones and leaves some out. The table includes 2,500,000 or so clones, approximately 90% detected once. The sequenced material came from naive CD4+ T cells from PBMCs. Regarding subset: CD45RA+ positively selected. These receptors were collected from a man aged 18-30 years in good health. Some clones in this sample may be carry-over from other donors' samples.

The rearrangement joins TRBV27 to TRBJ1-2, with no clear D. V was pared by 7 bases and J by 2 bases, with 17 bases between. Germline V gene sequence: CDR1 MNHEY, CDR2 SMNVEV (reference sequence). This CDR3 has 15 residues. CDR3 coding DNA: TGTGCCAGCAAAGGGTCGGGTATCCGAAACTATGGCTACACCTTC. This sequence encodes CASKGSGIRNYGYTF.

CDR3 sequence reads: CASSPSPYNEQFF. CDR3 sequence (DNA): TGTGCCAGCAGCCCTAGCCCCTACAATGAGCAGTTCTTC. The V and J genes are TRBV11-3 and TRBJ2-1; weak D call: TRBD2 (5 bases). Looked up from germline, CDR1 is SGHNT and CDR2 is YENEEA. Trimming took off 5 bases at V and 2 bases at J, with 7 bases between the two ends. This CDR3 comprises 13 residues. The full variable domain, rest sourced from reference TRBV11-3 and TRBJ2-1, is EAGVVQSPRYKIIEKKQPVAFWCNPISGHNTLYWYLQNLGQGPELLIRYENEEAVDDSQLPKDRFSAERLKGVDSTLKIQPAELGDSAVYLCASSPSPYNEQFFGPGTRLTVL.